A selection of T cell receptor beta chains follows, all from one sample in a study of T cells in Graves' hyperthyroidism and ophthalmopathy. TCRdb processed the multiplex PCR reads anew with MiXCR; each CDR3 protein has one entry. Counted here are 200,000 to 250,000 distinct CDR3 sequences, more than 15% occurring once; the ten biggest clones make up under 65%. The sequenced material came from blood. The source is a man aged 45-65 years with Graves' hyperthyroidism. Each CDR3 is given with its conserved first and last residue. Fields, in order: V gene, CDR3 protein.

TRBV20-1,CSARDEGENTEAFF
TRBV9,CASSAGGLDTEAFF
TRBV6-1,CASSERAGSSYEQYF
TRBV5-4,CASSWGQGEQYF
TRBV9,CASSPSGATDTQYF
TRBV7-9,CASSWGLADTGELFF
TRBV2,CASSEESGSYNSPLHF
TRBV28,CASSSTRQGSQPQHF
TRBV18,CASSGSSTDTQYF
TRBV2,CASRSGTGGSYEQYF
TRBV10-3,CAITRDSSSYNEQFF
TRBV5-5,CASSLGLAFEQFF
TRBV24-1,CATSESWGDQPQHF
TRBV7-7,CASRKDRGASNTGELFF
TRBV5-1,CASSLGEEYTEAFF
TRBV3-1,CASSQGMLLAGVYEQYF
TRBV5-1,CASSLGGAEVLNEQFF
TRBV11-3,CASSLDQEGRQPQHF
TRBV20-1,CSVWTGVMTSGPTDTQYF
TRBV27,CASSLMTVSYNEQFF
TRBV9,CASSVFTGPGAETQYF
TRBV18,CASSPPSKQETQYF
TRBV6-1,CASSQTGLTGYTF
TRBV2,CASSEEGLASNEQFF
TRBV2,CASRDRAHNQPQHF
TRBV10-1,CASSENVDTQYF
TRBV20-1,CSARERRDTRHGYTF
TRBV5-1,CASSSTGGESTAFF
TRBV5-4,CASSLYTPGTPGYTF
TRBV4-1,CASSQWDRGRIDGYTF
TRBV6-2/TRBV6-3,CASRGLYTEAFF
TRBV27,CASSLSRTDTQYF
TRBV5-1,CASSLDQPGQGDSPLHF
TRBV5-1,CASSLVNRSRQYF
TRBV30,CAWSSKTGHQPQHF
TRBV18,CASSPQAFFHTEAFF
TRBV28,CASSPLGGRASHEQYF
TRBV18,CASSPFEGPEKLFF
TRBV28,CASSPRFASGNEQFF
TRBV7-2,CASSLRGGFLPQHF
TRBV20-1,CSARIQDTQYF
TRBV7-3,CASSLTGTGGGDEAFF